The rows below give T cell receptor beta chains drawn from one sample of a study of T-cell reconstitution after alpha-beta-depleted transplantation in children. Using its own MiXCR run on the PCR reads, TCRdb lists one record per CDR3 protein. Of a few hundred thousand distinct CDR3 sequences in the sample, approximately 9.8% were seen once. Sequenced material: PBMCs from the stem cell graft donor, taken from the stem cell graft. The source of these receptors is a human donor who donated a stem cell graft to a child with SCID. The CDR3 runs from the conserved cysteine through the conserved F or W. Each record gives: clone size, D gene, J gene, CDR3 length, V gene, CDR3 DNA, CDR3 protein. D genes are given only for firm matches. Not all rows give a size; the values are once, few, many and, for expanded clones, a class.

- | - | TRBJ2-1 | 14 | TRBV6-1 | TGTGCCAGCAAGGTAGACTACAGGTACAATGAGCAGTTCTTC | CASKVDYRYNEQFF
many | - | TRBJ2-1 | 12 | TRBV7-2 | TGTGCCAGCAGCTATACACGCTATGAGCAGTTCTTC | CASSYTRYEQFF
many | TRBD2 | TRBJ2-3 | 14 | TRBV6-1 | TGTGCCAGCAGTGGCAGCGGGGGGGCGGATACGCAGTATTTT | CASSGSGGADTQYF
many | - | TRBJ1-6 | 13 | TRBV7-8 | TGTGCCAGCAGCTTATGGGGGGGATCACCCCTCCACTTT | CASSLWGGSPLHF
many | TRBD1 | TRBJ1-2 | 14 | TRBV5-1 | TGCGCCAGCGCCGGACAGGGGGCGTCCAATGGCTACACCTTC | CASAGQGASNGYTF
many | TRBD1 | TRBJ2-3 | 14 | TRBV5-1 | TGCGCCAGCAGCTTGGCACAGGGGTACGATACGCAGTATTTT | CASSLAQGYDTQYF
- | - | TRBJ1-5 | 12 | TRBV20-1 | TGCAGTGCAACCCGAGGTGATCAGCCCCAGCATTTT | CSATRGDQPQHF
many | TRBD1 | TRBJ1-5 | 13 | TRBV7-9 | TGTGCCAGCAGCTATTACGGGACAGGGGCCCAGCATTTT | CASSYYGTGAQHF
many | - | TRBJ1-3 | 17 | TRBV5-1 | TGCGCCAGCAGCTTGGCCGTGGGAGACAGCTCTGGAAACACCATATATTTT | CASSLAVGDSSGNTIYF
many | - | TRBJ2-7 | 12 | TRBV5-1 | TGCGCCAGCAGGGAGGGGGCCTACGAGCAGTACTTC | CASREGAYEQYF
many | - | TRBJ2-3 | 12 | TRBV5-1 | TGCGCCCGCGTCAGGGGGGCAGATACGCAGTATTTT | CARVRGADTQYF
many | TRBD1 | TRBJ1-1 | 13 | TRBV29-1 | TGCAGCGCTAGACAGGGGTACGACACTGAAGCTTTCTTT | CSARQGYDTEAFF
many | - | TRBJ2-2 | 15 | TRBV27 | TGTGCCAGCATCGCCCGGGACCCTAACACCGGGGAGCTGTTTTTT | CASIARDPNTGELFF
many | - | TRBJ2-1 | 15 | TRBV7-8 | TGTGCCAGCAGCTCTCGAGGAGGGGGGCTCCATGAGCAGTTCTTC | CASSSRGGGLHEQFF
many | TRBD1 | TRBJ1-1 | 14 | TRBV20-1 | TGCAGTGCTAGAGCCCCCCAGGGGGCAACTGAAGCTTTCTTT | CSARAPQGATEAFF
few | TRBD1 | TRBJ2-7 | 16 | TRBV5-1 | TGCGCCAGCCACCTGGGACAGGGGGCGTTCTGGGACGAGCAGTACTTC | CASHLGQGAFWDEQYF
few | TRBD1 | TRBJ2-7 | 15 | TRBV7-2 | TGTGCCAGCAGCTTCTCCGGGACAGGGCCCTACGAGCAGTACTTC | CASSFSGTGPYEQYF
many | - | TRBJ1-2 | 12 | TRBV29-1 | TGCAGCGTTGAACCGGGGGGGGTCGGCTACACCTTC | CSVEPGGVGYTF
few | TRBD1 | TRBJ1-2 | 16 | TRBV11-2 | TGTGCCAGCAGCTTAGCCGGGACAGGGATTGCCTATGGCTACACCTTC | CASSLAGTGIAYGYTF
many | - | TRBJ2-1 | 13 | TRBV29-1 | TGCAGCGTTTGTTACCTTGGAGTTAATGAGCAGTTCTTC | CSVCYLGVNEQFF
many | TRBD2 | TRBJ2-1 | 15 | TRBV11-1 | TGTGCCAGCAGCTTTGTAGCGGGGGGCTACAATGAGCAGTTCTTC | CASSFVAGGYNEQFF
many | - | TRBJ1-2 | 12 | TRBV20-1 | TGCAGTGCCCAGAGGGGGTCCTATGGCTACACCTTC | CSAQRGSYGYTF
few | TRBD1 | TRBJ2-7 | 15 | TRBV5-1 | TGCGCCAGCAGCTTGGGGACAGGGACTGTCTACGAGCAGTACTTC | CASSLGTGTVYEQYF
many | - | TRBJ1-6 | 14 | TRBV27 | TGTGCCAGCAGTCGGGGACAAATTAATTCACCCCTCCACTTT | CASSRGQINSPLHF
many | - | TRBJ2-3 | 14 | TRBV18 | TGTGCCAGCTCACCGGGACTCCACACAGATACGCAGTATTTT | CASSPGLHTDTQYF
- | - | TRBJ2-7 | 13 | TRBV6-1 | TGTGCCAGCAGGACACCCACCTCCTACGAGCAGTACTTC | CASRTPTSYEQYF
many | TRBD1 | TRBJ1-5 | 18 | TRBV7-8 | TGTGCCAGCAGCGGCCGGGACAGGGTCTATCGAAACAATCAGCCCCAGCATTTT | CASSGRDRVYRNNQPQHF
few | - | TRBJ2-1 | 12 | TRBV30 | TGTGCCTGGAGTGTAGATCGCAATGAGCAGTTCTTC | CAWSVDRNEQFF
many | - | TRBJ1-1 | 12 | TRBV6-2/TRBV6-3 | TGTGCCAGCAGTACATTGGGGAGTGAAGCTTTCTTT | CASSTLGSEAFF
many | - | TRBJ1-1 | 16 | TRBV7-6 | TGTGCCAGCAGCCCGATGGGGGGGGGAGTGAACACTGAAGCTTTCTTT | CASSPMGGGVNTEAFF
many | - | TRBJ2-7 | 14 | TRBV20-1 | TGCAGTGCTAGTCGGGTAGGGGAGTCCTACGAGCAGTACTTC | CSASRVGESYEQYF